Detailed here is one TCR beta chain. Its antigen is unknown. These donors, healthy bone marrow donors, were studied. The CDR3 totals 14 residues. CDR1 and CDR2 from the germline V gene are SGHNT and YYREEE (reference sequence). Trimming left V 4 bases short and J 2 bases short, with 13 bases between. The data are from a study of cytomegalovirus exposure and HLA in healthy donors. PCR involved 60 Vbeta and 13 Jbeta primers. Original handling: The authors later counted 75 million to 90 million unique TCR beta chains, roughly 10 million of them shared. Clones were read by immunoSEQ multiplex PCR, and TCRdb kept only the in-frame ones, dropping some. V, J and clone size are taken as reported in that table, and D and trimming were inferred from the DNA itself. The data contain 160,000 or so clones, 75% to 90% of them singletons. Study observations and caveats: The listing of 150 or so TCR beta chains classed them as cytomegalovirus-associated.

Sequencing input: PBMCs. This chain joins TRBV5-4 and TRBJ2-7; D gene uncertain. The TCR sequence derives from a woman aged 18-29 years in good health and CMV-seronegative. The CDR3 loop is CASSSASNPYEQYF. In nucleotides, the CDR3 is TGTGCCAGCAGCAGCGCCAGTAATCCCTACGAGCAGTACTTC.